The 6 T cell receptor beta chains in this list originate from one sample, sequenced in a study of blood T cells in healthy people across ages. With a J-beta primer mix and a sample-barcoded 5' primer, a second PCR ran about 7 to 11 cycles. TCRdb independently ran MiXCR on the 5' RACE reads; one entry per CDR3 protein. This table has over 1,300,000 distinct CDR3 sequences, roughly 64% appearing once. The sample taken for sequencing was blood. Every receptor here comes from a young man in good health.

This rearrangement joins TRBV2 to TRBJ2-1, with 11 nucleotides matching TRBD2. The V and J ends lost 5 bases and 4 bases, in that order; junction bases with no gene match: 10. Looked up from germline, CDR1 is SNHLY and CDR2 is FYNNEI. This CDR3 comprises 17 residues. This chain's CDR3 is CASSRLQGLADYNEQFF. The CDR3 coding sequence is TGTGCCAGCAGTAGGTTACAGGGACTAGCGGATTACAATGAGCAGTTCTTC.

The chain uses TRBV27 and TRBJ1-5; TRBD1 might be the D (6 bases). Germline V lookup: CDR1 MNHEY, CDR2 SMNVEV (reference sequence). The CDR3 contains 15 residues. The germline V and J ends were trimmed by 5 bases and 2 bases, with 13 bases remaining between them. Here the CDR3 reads CASSMGGVGNQPQHF. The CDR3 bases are TGTGCCAGCAGTATGGGGGGCGTTGGCAATCAGCCCCAGCATTTT.

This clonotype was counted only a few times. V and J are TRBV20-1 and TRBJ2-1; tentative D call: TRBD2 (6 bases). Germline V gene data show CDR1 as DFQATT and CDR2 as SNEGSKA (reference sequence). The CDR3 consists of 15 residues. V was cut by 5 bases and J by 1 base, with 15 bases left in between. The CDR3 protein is CSAPSREQSYNEQFF. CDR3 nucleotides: TGCAGTGCTCCCTCCCGGGAGCAGTCCTACAATGAGCAGTTCTTC.

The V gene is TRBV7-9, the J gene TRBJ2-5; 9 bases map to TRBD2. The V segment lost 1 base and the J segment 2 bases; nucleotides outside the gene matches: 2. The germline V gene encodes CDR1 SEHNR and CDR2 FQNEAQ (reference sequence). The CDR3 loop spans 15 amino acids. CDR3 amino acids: CASSLGAGGQETQYF. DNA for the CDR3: TGTGCCAGCAGCTTAGGGGCGGGAGGGCAAGAGACCCAGTACTTC. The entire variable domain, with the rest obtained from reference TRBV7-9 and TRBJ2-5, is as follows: DTGVSQNPRHKITKRGQNVTFRCDPISEHNRLYWYRQTLGQGPEFLTYFQNEAQLEKSRLLSDRFSAERPKGSFSTLEIQRTEQGDSAMYLCASSLGAGGQETQYFGPGTRLLVL.

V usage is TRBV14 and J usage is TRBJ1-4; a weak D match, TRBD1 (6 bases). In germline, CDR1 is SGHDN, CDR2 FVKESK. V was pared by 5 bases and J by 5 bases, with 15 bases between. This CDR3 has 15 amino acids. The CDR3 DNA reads TGTGCCAGCAGCTCACAGGGACTTATAAATGAAAAACTGTTTTTT. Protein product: CASSSQGLINEKLFF. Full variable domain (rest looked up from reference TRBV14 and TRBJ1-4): EAGVTQFPSHSVIEKGQTVTLRCDPISGHDNLYWYRRVMGKEIKFLLHFVKESKQDESGMPNNRFLAERTGGTYSTLKVQPAELEDSGVYFCASSSQGLINEKLFFGSGTQLSVL.

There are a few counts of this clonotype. In DNA, the CDR3 is TGCAGTGCTCCCCAGACAGGATACGGAATCTCTGGGGCCAACGTCCTGACTTTC. It codes for CSAPQTGYGISGANVLTF. The V and J genes are TRBV20-1 and TRBJ2-6; weak D call: TRBD1 (6 bases). The V and J ends lost 5 bases and 0 bases respectively, with 20 bases between them. In germline, CDR1 is DFQATT, CDR2 SNEGSKA (reference sequence). This CDR3 has 18 amino acids.